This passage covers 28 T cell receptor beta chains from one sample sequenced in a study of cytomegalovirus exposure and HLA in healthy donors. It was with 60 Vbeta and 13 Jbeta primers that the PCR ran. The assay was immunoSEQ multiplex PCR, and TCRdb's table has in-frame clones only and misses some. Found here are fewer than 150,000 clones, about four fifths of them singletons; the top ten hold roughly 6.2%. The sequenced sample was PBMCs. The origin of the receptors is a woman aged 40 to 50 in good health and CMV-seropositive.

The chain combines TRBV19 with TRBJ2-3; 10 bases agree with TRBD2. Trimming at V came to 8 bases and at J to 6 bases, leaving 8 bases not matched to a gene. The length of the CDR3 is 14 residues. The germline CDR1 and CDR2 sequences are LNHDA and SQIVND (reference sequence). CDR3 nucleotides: TGTGCCAGTGCTACCGGGACTAGCGCGGATACGCAGTATTTT. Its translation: CASATGTSADTQYF. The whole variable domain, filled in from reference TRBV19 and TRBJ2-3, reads DGGITQSPKYLFRKEGQNVTLSCEQNLNHDAMYWYRQDPGQGLRLIYYSQIVNDFQKGDIAEGYSVSREKKESFPLTVTSAQKNPTAFYLCASATGTSADTQYFGPGTRLTVL.

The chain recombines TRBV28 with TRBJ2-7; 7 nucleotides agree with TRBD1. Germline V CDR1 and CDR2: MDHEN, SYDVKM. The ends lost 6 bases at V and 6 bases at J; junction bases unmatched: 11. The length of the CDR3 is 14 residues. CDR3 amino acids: CASSQLTGVGEQYF. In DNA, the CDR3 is TGTGCCAGCAGCCAACTTACAGGGGTGGGCGAGCAGTACTTC.

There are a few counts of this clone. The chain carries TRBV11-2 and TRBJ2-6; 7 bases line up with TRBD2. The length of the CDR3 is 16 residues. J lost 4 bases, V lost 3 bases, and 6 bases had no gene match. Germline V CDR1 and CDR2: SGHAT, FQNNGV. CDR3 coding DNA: TGTGCCAGCAGCTTGGGGAGGGCCTCCGGGGCCAACGTCCTGACTTTC. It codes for CASSLGRASGANVLTF.

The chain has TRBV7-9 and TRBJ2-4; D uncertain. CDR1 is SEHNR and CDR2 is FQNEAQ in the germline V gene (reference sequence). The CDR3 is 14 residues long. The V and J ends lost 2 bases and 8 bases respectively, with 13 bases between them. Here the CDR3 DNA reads TGTGCCAGCAGCTTATCCGGTAATGCTGACATTCAGTACTTC. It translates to CASSLSGNADIQYF.

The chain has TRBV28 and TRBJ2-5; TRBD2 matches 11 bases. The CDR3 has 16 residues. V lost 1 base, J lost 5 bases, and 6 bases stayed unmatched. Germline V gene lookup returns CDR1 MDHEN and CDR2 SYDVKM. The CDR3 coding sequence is TGTGCCAGCAGTTTATTGCCTAGCGGGAGGTGGGAGACCCAGTACTTC. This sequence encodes CASSLLPSGRWETQYF.

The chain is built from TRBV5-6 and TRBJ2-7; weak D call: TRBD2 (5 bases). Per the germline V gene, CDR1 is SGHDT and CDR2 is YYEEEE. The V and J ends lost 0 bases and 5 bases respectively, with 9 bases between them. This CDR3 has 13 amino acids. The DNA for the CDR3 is TGTGCCAGCAGCTTGGCCGGGGTCCACGAGCAGTACTTC. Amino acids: CASSLAGVHEQYF.

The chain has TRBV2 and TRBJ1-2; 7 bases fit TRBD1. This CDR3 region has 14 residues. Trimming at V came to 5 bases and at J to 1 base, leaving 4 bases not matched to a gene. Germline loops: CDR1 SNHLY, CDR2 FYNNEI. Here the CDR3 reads CASSSGTDNYGYTF. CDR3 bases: TGTGCCAGCAGTTCCGGGACAGATAACTATGGCTACACCTTC.

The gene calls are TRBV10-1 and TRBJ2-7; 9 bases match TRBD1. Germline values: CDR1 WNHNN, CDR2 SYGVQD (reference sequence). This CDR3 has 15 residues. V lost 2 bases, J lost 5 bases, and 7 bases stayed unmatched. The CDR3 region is CASSEGTGKNNEQYF. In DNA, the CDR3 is TGCGCCAGCAGTGAGGGGACAGGGAAGAACAACGAGCAGTACTTC.

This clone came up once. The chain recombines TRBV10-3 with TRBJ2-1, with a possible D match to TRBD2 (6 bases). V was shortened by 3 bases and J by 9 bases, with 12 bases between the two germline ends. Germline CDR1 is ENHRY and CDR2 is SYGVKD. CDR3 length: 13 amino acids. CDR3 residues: CAISDGLGGEQFF. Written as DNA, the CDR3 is TGTGCCATCAGTGATGGGCTGGGGGGTGAGCAGTTCTTC.

DNA of the CDR3: TGTGCCAGCAGTTCGGCTGGAGGCCAATTGGGTGAGCAGTTCTTC. This sequence encodes CASSSAGGQLGEQFF. This chain uses TRBV27 with TRBJ2-1; tentatively, D is TRBD2 (5 bases). Trimming took 4 bases from V and 9 from J, leaving 19 bases between them. Germline CDR1 reads MNHEY; CDR2 reads SMNVEV (reference sequence). The length of the CDR3 is 15 residues.

DNA of the CDR3: TGTGCCAGTAGTACCACCGTCGGGGGGATATGGGTGAACACTGAAGCTTTCTTT. It codes for CASSTTVGGIWVNTEAFF. This chain uses TRBV19 with TRBJ1-1; D might be TRBD1 (5 bases). From germline, CDR1 is LNHDA and CDR2 SQIVND (reference sequence). V gave up 4 bases and J gave up 0 bases, with 21 bases separating them. The CDR3 sequence is 18 residues long.

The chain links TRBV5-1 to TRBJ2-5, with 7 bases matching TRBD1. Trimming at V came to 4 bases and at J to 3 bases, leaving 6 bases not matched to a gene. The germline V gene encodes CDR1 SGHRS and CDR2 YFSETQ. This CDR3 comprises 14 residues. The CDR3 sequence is CASSAWDSEETQYF. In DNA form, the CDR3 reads TGCGCCAGCAGCGCCTGGGACAGCGAAGAGACCCAGTACTTC. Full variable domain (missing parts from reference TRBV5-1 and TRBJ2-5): KAGVTQTPRYLIKTRGQQVTLSCSPISGHRSVSWYQQTPGQGLQFLFEYFSETQRNKGNFPGRFSGRQFSNSRSEMNVSTLELGDSALYLCASSAWDSEETQYFGPGTRLLVL.

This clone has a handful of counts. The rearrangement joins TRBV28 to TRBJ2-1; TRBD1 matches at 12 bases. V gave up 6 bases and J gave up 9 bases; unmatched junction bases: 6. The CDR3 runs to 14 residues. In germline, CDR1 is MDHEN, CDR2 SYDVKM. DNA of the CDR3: TGTGCCAGCAGACCCGGGACAGGGGGCAGTGAGCAGTTCTTC. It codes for CASRPGTGGSEQFF.

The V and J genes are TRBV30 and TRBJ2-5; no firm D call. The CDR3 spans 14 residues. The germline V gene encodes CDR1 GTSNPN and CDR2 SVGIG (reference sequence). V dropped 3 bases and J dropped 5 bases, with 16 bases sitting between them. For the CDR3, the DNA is TGTGCCTGGAGGGAGACCCTAACGTGGGAGACCCAGTACTTC. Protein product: CAWRETLTWETQYF.

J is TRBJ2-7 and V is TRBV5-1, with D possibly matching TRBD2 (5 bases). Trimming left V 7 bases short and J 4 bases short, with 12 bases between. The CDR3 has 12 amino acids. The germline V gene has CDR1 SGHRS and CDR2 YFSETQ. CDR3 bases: TGCGCCAGCGGCGGGCACGATTACGAGCAGTACTTC. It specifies CASGGHDYEQYF.

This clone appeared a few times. CDR3 sequence (DNA): TGTGCCAGCAGCTTGGGCGGGAGTCCCTACGAGCAGTACTTC. Translated: CASSLGGSPYEQYF. The rearrangement links TRBV11-2 to TRBJ2-7; 7 bases match TRBD2. Germline CDR1 is SGHAT and CDR2 is FQNNGV. The CDR3 runs 14 residues. The V gene end was trimmed by 3 bases and the J gene end by 2 bases; junction bases not matched to a gene: 4.

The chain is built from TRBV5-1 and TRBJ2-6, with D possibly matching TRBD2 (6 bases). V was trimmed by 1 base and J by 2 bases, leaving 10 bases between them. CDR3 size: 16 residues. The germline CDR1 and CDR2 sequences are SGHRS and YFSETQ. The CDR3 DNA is TGCGCCAGCAGCTTGACTAGCCTAACTGGGGCCAACGTCCTGACTTTC. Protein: CASSLTSLTGANVLTF.

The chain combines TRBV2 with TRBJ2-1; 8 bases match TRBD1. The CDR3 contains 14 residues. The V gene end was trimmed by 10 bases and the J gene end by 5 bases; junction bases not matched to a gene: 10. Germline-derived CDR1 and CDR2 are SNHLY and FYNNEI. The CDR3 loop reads CATRQGALNNEQFF. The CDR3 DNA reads TGTGCCACACGCCAGGGGGCGCTCAACAATGAGCAGTTCTTC.

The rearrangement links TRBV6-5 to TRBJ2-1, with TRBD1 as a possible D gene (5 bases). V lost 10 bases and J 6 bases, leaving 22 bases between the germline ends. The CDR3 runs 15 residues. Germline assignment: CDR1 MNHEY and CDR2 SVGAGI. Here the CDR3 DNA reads TGTGCCACCACCTCCCCGCCGTGGGGCCTCAATGAGCAGTTCTTC. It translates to CATTSPPWGLNEQFF.

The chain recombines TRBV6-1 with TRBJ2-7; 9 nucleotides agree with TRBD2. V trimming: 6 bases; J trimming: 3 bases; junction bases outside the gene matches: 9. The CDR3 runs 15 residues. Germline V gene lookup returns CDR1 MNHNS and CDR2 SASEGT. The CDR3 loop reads CASRPAGLAYYEQYF. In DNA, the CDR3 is TGTGCCAGCAGACCCGCCGGACTAGCGTACTACGAGCAGTACTTC.

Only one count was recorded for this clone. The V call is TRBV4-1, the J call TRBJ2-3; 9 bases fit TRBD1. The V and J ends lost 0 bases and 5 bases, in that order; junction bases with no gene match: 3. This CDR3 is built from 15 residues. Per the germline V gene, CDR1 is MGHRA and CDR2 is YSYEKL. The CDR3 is CASSQDDRGRDTQYF. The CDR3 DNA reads TGCGCCAGCAGCCAAGATGACAGGGGGAGAGATACGCAGTATTTT.

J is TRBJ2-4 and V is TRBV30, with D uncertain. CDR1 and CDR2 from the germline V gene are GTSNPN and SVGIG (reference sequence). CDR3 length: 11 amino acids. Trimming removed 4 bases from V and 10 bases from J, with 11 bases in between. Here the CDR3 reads CAWIRGRIQYF. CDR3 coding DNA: TGTGCCTGGATCAGAGGAAGGATTCAGTACTTC.

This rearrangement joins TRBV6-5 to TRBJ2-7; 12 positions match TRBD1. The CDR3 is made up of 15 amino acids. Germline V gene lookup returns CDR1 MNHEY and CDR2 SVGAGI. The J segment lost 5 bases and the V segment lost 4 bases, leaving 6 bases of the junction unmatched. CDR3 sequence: CASSSRDRGRNEQYF. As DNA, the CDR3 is TGTGCCAGCAGTTCCCGGGACAGGGGGCGCAACGAGCAGTACTTC.

The CDR3 sequence: CASSLGTRVLTEAFF. The CDR3 coding sequence is TGTGCCAGCAGTTTAGGAACCAGGGTATTGACTGAAGCTTTCTTT. This chain connects TRBV28 to TRBJ1-1; a possible D gene is TRBD1 (5 bases). This CDR3 contains 15 residues. Germline V lookup: CDR1 MDHEN, CDR2 SYDVKM. Trimming cost V 2 bases and J 5 bases, with 15 bases left between them.

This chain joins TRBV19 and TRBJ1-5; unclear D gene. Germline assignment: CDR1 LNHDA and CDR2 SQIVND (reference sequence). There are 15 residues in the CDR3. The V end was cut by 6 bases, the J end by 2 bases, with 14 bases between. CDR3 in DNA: TGTGCCAGTAGACACTACACTGGAGGCAATCAGCCCCAGCATTTT. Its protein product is CASRHYTGGNQPQHF.

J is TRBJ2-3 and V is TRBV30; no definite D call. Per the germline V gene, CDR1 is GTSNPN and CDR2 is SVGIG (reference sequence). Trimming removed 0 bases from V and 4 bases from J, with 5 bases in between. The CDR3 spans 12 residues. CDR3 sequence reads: CAWSVSSDTQYF. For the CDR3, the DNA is TGTGCCTGGAGTGTAAGCTCAGATACGCAGTATTTT.

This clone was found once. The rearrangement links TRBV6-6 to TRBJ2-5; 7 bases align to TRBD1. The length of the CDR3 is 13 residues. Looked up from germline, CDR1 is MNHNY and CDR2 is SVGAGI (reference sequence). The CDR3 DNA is TGTGCTGACAGGGAAAGAGCCAAAGAGACCCAGTACTTC. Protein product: CADRERAKETQYF.

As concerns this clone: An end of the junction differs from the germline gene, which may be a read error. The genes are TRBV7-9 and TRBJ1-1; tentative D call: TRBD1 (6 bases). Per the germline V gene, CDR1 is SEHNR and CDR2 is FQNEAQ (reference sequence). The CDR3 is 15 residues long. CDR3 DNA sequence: TGTTCCAGCAGCTTAGCAACAGGGATTATAACTGAAGCTTTCTTT. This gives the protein CSSSLATGIITEAFF.